This TCR beta chain comes out of a study of regulatory T cells in long-lasting Graves disease. HTBI primers from iRepertoire and Arm-PCR of CDR3 regions yielded the TCR beta libraries. TCRdb itself ran the multiplex PCR reads through MiXCR, one entry per CDR3 protein. The sample contains some 460,000 distinct CDR3 sequences, under 20% of which appear only once. Time point given: newly diagnosed GD, antithyroid drugs for less than 3 months. After RNA was extracted from PBMCs, the TCR library was made from it. These data were also filed under a second study, of T cells in Graves' hyperthyroidism and ophthalmopathy. Per that study: The diagnoses drew upon clinical symptoms, serum thyroxine and TRAb, thyroid ultrasound and orbital computed tomography. Most thyroid clonotypes with frequency above 0.001 were detected in blood.

The material sequenced was peripheral blood mononuclear cells (PBMCs), taken at new diagnosis, from a patient treated with antithyroid drugs. The origin of this receptor is a middle-aged man with Graves disease.

Here the CDR3 reads CASSREFSIYF. The CDR3 DNA reads as TGTGCCAGCAGTCGTGAGTTCTCCATATATTTT. This rearrangement joins TRBV3-1 to TRBJ1-3; D call uncertain. CDR1 and CDR2 from the germline V gene are LGHDT and YNNKEL (reference sequence). Trimming pared 6 bases from V and 11 bases from J, leaving 11 bases between. The CDR3 totals 11 residues. The full variable domain, in which reference TRBV3-1 and TRBJ1-3 provide the parts outside the CDR3, is DTAVSQTPKYLVTQMGNDKSIKCEQNLGHDTMYWYKQDSKKFLKIMFSYNNKELIINETVPNRFSPKSPDKAHLNLHINSLELGDSAVYFCASSREFSIYFGEGSWLTVV.